One and the same sample provided the 20 T cell receptor beta chains below, sequenced in a study of beta chain features in type 1 diabetes. Every isolated RNA sample was fully reverse transcribed, so sequencing captured expressed TCRB transcripts. Profiled with immunoSEQ multiplex PCR; TCRdb holds only in-frame clones, not every one. This table holds about 41,000 clones, about 66% found once. For these receptors, no antigen is known. Study observations and caveats: People with Type 1 diabetes carried modestly yet significantly shorter TCRB CDR3s in all four CD4+ subsets.

Sequenced: Tregs from blood. These receptor sequences come from a man under 40 with type 1 diabetes. Some clones in this sample may be carry-over from other donors' samples.

This clone was seen just once. The chain recombines TRBV6-6 with TRBJ1-2; D call uncertain. The CDR3 runs to 12 residues. Germline V gene lookup returns CDR1 MNHNY and CDR2 SVGAGI (reference sequence). The V end lost 7 bases, the J end lost 5 bases, and 11 bases lay between the germline ends. The DNA for the CDR3 is TGTGCCAGCACCACGCTCCGGTATGGCTACACCTTC. As protein: CASTTLRYGYTF.

There are a few counts of this clone. The V and J genes are TRBV5-1 and TRBJ2-3; possibly TRBD2 for D (5 bases). The CDR3 loop spans 14 amino acids. Trimming removed 0 bases from V and 5 bases from J, with 10 bases in between. Per the germline V gene, CDR1 is SGHRS and CDR2 is YFSETQ. The CDR3 reads CASSLAVAGDTQYF. CDR3 nucleotide sequence: TGCGCCAGCAGCTTGGCCGTGGCGGGAGATACGCAGTATTTT. Filled out from reference TRBV5-1 and TRBJ2-3, the complete variable domain reads KAGVTQTPRYLIKTRGQQVTLSCSPISGHRSVSWYQQTPGQGLQFLFEYFSETQRNKGNFPGRFSGRQFSNSRSEMNVSTLELGDSALYLCASSLAVAGDTQYFGPGTRLTVL.

The gene calls are TRBV9 and TRBJ1-2; possibly TRBD1 for D (5 bases). The length of the CDR3 is 15 residues. V gave up 3 bases and J gave up 4 bases, with 16 bases separating them. The germline gives CDR1 SGDLS, CDR2 YYNGEE. The CDR3 coding sequence is TGTGCCAGCAGCGAGGCGGGGGGAATTGGCTATGGCTACACCTTC. Protein product: CASSEAGGIGYGYTF. The variable domain in full, with the rest retrieved from reference TRBV9 and TRBJ1-2, is DSGVTQTPKHLITATGQRVTLRCSPRSGDLSVYWYQQSLDQGLQFLIQYYNGEERAKGNILERFSAQQFPDLHSELNLSSLELGDSALYFCASSEAGGIGYGYTFGSGTRLTVV.

J is TRBJ2-2 and V is TRBV6-1; D possibly corresponds to TRBD2 (5 bases). Per the germline V gene, CDR1 is MNHNS and CDR2 is SASEGT. With 2 bases removed from V and 3 bases from J, the gap between germline ends came to 10 bases. This CDR3 spans 15 amino acids. The CDR3, as DNA: TGTGCCAGCAGTGAACGGCGGGCTGACACCGGGGAGCTGTTTTTT. Its translation is CASSERRADTGELFF.

This chain joins TRBV28 and TRBJ1-2; D call uncertain. Per germline, CDR1 MDHEN and CDR2 SYDVKM. Trimming pared 6 bases from V and 3 bases from J, leaving 11 bases between. The CDR3 length is 13 residues. The CDR3 reads CASSPRGHYGYTF. The CDR3, as DNA: TGTGCCAGCAGCCCACGAGGGCACTATGGCTACACCTTC.

The gene calls are TRBV7-6 and TRBJ2-5, with D hard to call. The CDR3 is 13 amino acids. V lost 0 bases, J lost 0 bases, and 2 bases lay in between. Germline CDR1 reads SGHVS; CDR2 reads FNYEAQ. As DNA, the CDR3 is TGTGCCAGCAGCTTAGCCTACCAAGAGACCCAGTACTTC. Translation: CASSLAYQETQYF.

The V gene is TRBV28, the J gene TRBJ1-6; no reliable D call. This CDR3 has 13 amino acids. Trimming took 3 bases from V and 13 from J, leaving 13 bases between them. Germline CDR1 MDHEN, CDR2 SYDVKM. DNA of the CDR3: TGTGCCAGCAGTTTGATCGGCCCTAGGCCCCTCCACTTT. Its translation is CASSLIGPRPLHF.

J is TRBJ2-1 and V is TRBV18; a possible D gene is TRBD1 (6 bases). V lost 4 bases, J lost 8 bases, and 18 bases lay in between. Germline assignment: CDR1 KGHSH and CDR2 LQKENI. The CDR3 runs to 15 residues. CDR3 DNA: TGTGCCAGCTCACAGCAGGGGACCCTTTTGGATGAGCAGTTCTTC. Protein sequence: CASSQQGTLLDEQFF.

The chain employs TRBV14 and TRBJ2-1, with 13 bases that match TRBD2. Germline trimming cut 4 bases from V and 6 bases from J; bases unmatched to any gene: 6. Per germline, CDR1 SGHDN and CDR2 FVKESK. The CDR3 is 16 amino acids. The DNA of the CDR3 is TGTGCCAGCAGCCGCCTACTAGCGGGGGGGCCCAATGAGCAGTTCTTC. Its protein is CASSRLLAGGPNEQFF.

The chain combines TRBV5-6 with TRBJ2-7; D gene uncertain. CDR1 is SGHDT and CDR2 is YYEEEE in the germline V gene. The CDR3 is 16 amino acids. V lost 4 bases, J lost 0 bases, and 17 bases lay in between. The CDR3 sequence: CASSESPGLSSYEQYF. CDR3 bases: TGTGCCAGCAGCGAGTCTCCGGGTCTTTCCTCCTACGAGCAGTACTTC. Supplemented by reference TRBV5-6 and TRBJ2-7, the full variable domain reads DAGVTQSPTHLIKTRGQQVTLRCSPKSGHDTVSWYQQALGQGPQFIFQYYEEEERQRGNFPDRFSGHQFPNYSSELNVNALLLGDSALYLCASSESPGLSSYEQYFGPGTRLTVT.

The J gene is TRBJ1-5, the V gene TRBV19; 10 bases agree with TRBD1. The CDR3 has 20 residues. The trim removed 3 bases at V and 9 bases at J, leaving 23 bases unmatched. In germline, CDR1 is LNHDA, CDR2 SQIVND (reference sequence). CDR3 residues: CASSIRERWDRGSGGRPQHF. In DNA, the CDR3 is TGTGCCAGTAGTATCCGTGAGCGCTGGGACAGGGGTTCTGGAGGGCGGCCCCAGCATTTT.

The chain links TRBV9 to TRBJ2-1; the D gene is possibly TRBD2 (5 bases). The CDR3 consists of 17 residues. Germline V gene lookup returns CDR1 SGDLS and CDR2 YYNGEE. Trimming left V 0 bases short and J 6 bases short, with 19 bases between. The CDR3 region has the DNA TGTGCCAGCAGCGTAGTCGGTTCGGCGGGTAGCCCCAATGAGCAGTTCTTC. Translation: CASSVVGSAGSPNEQFF.

This clone has just a few counts. The chain couples TRBV6-6 to TRBJ2-3; D gene uncertain. The CDR3 runs to 13 residues. V shed 3 bases and J shed 4 bases, with 8 bases lying between them. CDR1 MNHNY and CDR2 SVGAGI come from the germline V gene (reference sequence). The CDR3 sequence: CASSYSNADTQYF. CDR3 nucleotides: TGTGCCAGCAGTTATAGTAACGCAGATACGCAGTATTTT.

The sample holds a few counts of this clone. The V gene is TRBV7-2, the J gene TRBJ2-1, with 9 positions matching TRBD2. Germline CDR1 SGHTA, CDR2 FQGNSA. Trimming at V came to 3 bases and at J to 4 bases, leaving 7 bases not matched to a gene. The CDR3 runs to 16 residues. The CDR3 sequence is CASSFGAAGGYNEQFF. DNA for the CDR3: TGTGCCAGCAGCTTCGGGGCAGCGGGGGGATACAATGAGCAGTTCTTC.

The chain carries TRBV6-4 and TRBJ2-1; 7 bases match TRBD1. The germline CDR1 and CDR2 sequences are MRHNA and SNTAGT. The CDR3 contains 15 residues. The junction had 9 bases not matched to a gene; V was cut back by 6 bases and J by 4 bases. CDR3 protein: CASSALGTAYNEQFF. The CDR3 DNA sequence: TGTGCCAGCAGCGCCCTGGGGACAGCTTACAATGAGCAGTTCTTC.

This rearrangement joins TRBV11-2 to TRBJ1-2; 9 positions match TRBD1. This CDR3 is 15 amino acids long. V trimming: 5 bases; J trimming: 5 bases; junction bases outside the gene matches: 9. Germline assignment: CDR1 SGHAT and CDR2 FQNNGV. The CDR3 loop reads CASSPGTGIVYGYTF. Here the CDR3 DNA reads TGTGCCAGCAGCCCGGGGACAGGGATTGTATATGGCTACACCTTC.

The V gene is TRBV7-3, the J gene TRBJ2-1; 8 positions match TRBD2. Germline CDR1 reads SGHTA; CDR2 reads FQGTGA. J gave up 9 bases and V 5 bases, and 9 bases lay outside the gene matches. The CDR3 has 14 amino acids. CDR3: CASSPLGRGGEQFF. CDR3 nucleotides: TGTGCCAGCAGCCCCCTAGGCCGGGGGGGTGAGCAGTTCTTC.

This chain links TRBV6-5 with TRBJ1-5, with a possible D match to TRBD1 (5 bases). The germline V and J ends were trimmed by 5 bases and 3 bases, with 14 bases remaining between them. The CDR3 has 15 amino acids. Germline V lookup: CDR1 MNHEY, CDR2 SVGAGI. The CDR3 DNA is TGTGCCAGCAGTCCTTCGGGGGGTTTCAATCAGCCCCAGCATTTT. This encodes CASSPSGGFNQPQHF.

V usage is TRBV6-5 and J usage is TRBJ2-1, with D possibly matching TRBD2 (7 bases). This CDR3 is built from 15 residues. The V end lost 4 bases, the J end lost 3 bases, and 13 bases lay between the germline ends. The V gene's germline CDR1 is MNHEY and CDR2 SVGAGI. CDR3 DNA sequence: TGTGCCAGCAGTTCCGCGGGGGCCAACTACAATGAGCAGTTCTTC. It is translated as CASSSAGANYNEQFF.

The chain recombines TRBV6-1 with TRBJ2-1; a weak D match, TRBD2 (6 bases). Looked up from germline, CDR1 is MNHNS and CDR2 is SASEGT. This CDR3 comprises 15 residues. Trimming took 4 bases from V and 2 from J, leaving 12 bases between them. CDR3 DNA sequence: TGTGCCAGCAGTGCGGGCGGGGCCCCCTACAATGAGCAGTTCTTC. It codes for CASSAGGAPYNEQFF.